These 4 T cell receptor beta chains came from one sample sequenced in a study of OX40 agonist ivuxolimab in advanced cancers. Here immunoSEQ multiplex PCR was the method, and the copy in TCRdb shows in-frame clones only, minus some. The sample includes over 95,000 clones, over 85% of them seen just once. The source material was CD4+ or CD8+ T cells sorted from blood, sampled in a trial of the OX40 agonist ivuxolimab. The receptors stem from an adult with an advanced solid tumor such as melanoma, head and neck, liver or kidney cancer.

The chain recombines TRBV7-2 with TRBJ2-7; the D is unclear. V was trimmed by 1 base and J by 3 bases, leaving 7 bases between them. The CDR3 extends over 13 amino acids. The germline CDR1 and CDR2 sequences are SGHTA and FQGNSA. The chain's CDR3 is CASSLVGNYEQYF. The CDR3 DNA reads as TGTGCCAGCAGCTTAGTAGGGAACTACGAGCAGTACTTC.

This clone was recorded once. The chain links TRBV30 to TRBJ1-3; TRBD1 matches at 12 bases. The CDR3 loop spans 16 amino acids. Trimming at V came to 4 bases and at J to 7 bases, leaving 11 bases not matched to a gene. From germline, CDR1 is GTSNPN and CDR2 SVGIG (reference sequence). The CDR3 DNA reads TGTGCCTGGATTAGCCTACCGGGACAGGGGGCGAACACCATATATTTT. Its translation: CAWISLPGQGANTIYF.

The CDR3 protein is CSVAENTGELFF. The CDR3, as DNA: TGCAGCGTTGCAGAGAACACCGGGGAGCTGTTTTTT. The chain joins TRBV29-1 to TRBJ2-2; D call uncertain. The germline gives CDR1 SQVTM, CDR2 ANQGSEA. This CDR3 region has 12 residues. Between the trimmed V and J ends, which lost 4 bases and 1 base, there was a span of 4 bases.

The chain couples TRBV7-2 to TRBJ2-7; 7 bases are a match to TRBD2. The ends lost 5 bases at V and 6 bases at J; junction bases unmatched: 13. Per germline, CDR1 SGHTA and CDR2 FQGNSA. The CDR3 spans 15 residues. CDR3 in amino acids: CASSPPRYTGGEQYF. The DNA of the CDR3 is TGTGCCAGCAGCCCCCCAAGATACACGGGGGGCGAGCAGTACTTC.